This TCR beta chain was recovered during a study of post-analysis software for immune sequencing data. Study information: Disease courses included relapsing-remitting, secondary progressive and progressive-relapsing multiple sclerosis. Study outcomes and limitations: Same-batch samples co-clustered strongly by F measure. Patients carried four or five TRBV segments more frequently than controls did, and TRBV5-6, TRBV5-1 and TRBV20-1 were among them. Controls had significantly higher normalized Chao1 diversity than multiple sclerosis patients.

Regarding this clonotype: Antigen unknown.

The germline gives CDR1 SGHRS, CDR2 YFSETQ. This CDR3 has 16 residues. The ends were cut back, 1 base at V and 1 base at J, with 13 bases in the middle. TCR beta cDNA libraries included unique molecular identifiers. Starting from about 0.98 to 11 million T cells, the study yielded about 500,000 cDNA molecules. Via MiXCR, TCRdb re-called the PCR reads, giving one row per CDR3 protein. The data hold roughly 870,000 distinct CDR3 sequences, with about 57% observed a single time. This TCR was recovered from a girl under 18 with multiple sclerosis. The chain employs TRBV5-1 and TRBJ2-3; D tentatively reads TRBD1 or TRBD2 (5 bases each). Sequencing was done on a sample of blood. CDR3 sequence (DNA): TGCGCCAGCAGCTTGCGGTCCGTGGGACGCACAGATACGCAGTATTTT. Amino acids: CASSLRSVGRTDTQYF. The full variable domain, in which reference TRBV5-1 and TRBJ2-3 provide the parts outside the CDR3, is KAGVTQTPRYLIKTRGQQVTLSCSPISGHRSVSWYQQTPGQGLQFLFEYFSETQRNKGNFPGRFSGRQFSNSRSEMNVSTLELGDSALYLCASSLRSVGRTDTQYFGPGTRLTVL.